Sequencing of this T cell receptor (beta chain) was carried out in a study of identical twins (dated by TCRdb to the mid-2010s). Some background on the complete study: TCR alpha and beta repertoires from monozygotic twins, unrelated adults of various ages and cord blood were deep-sequenced to test whether fetal clonotypes persist. To rule out contamination, the twin experiments were replicated at different times with different library preparation protocols.

Comments on this clonotype: Its antigen is still unknown. Base qualities were left out, and no much larger clone turns up one base away.

What the study reported, not specific to this receptor: Zero-insertion analyses could be partly confounded by invariant T cells such as MAIT and iNKT, though diverse VJ usage argued against such confounding for most clonotypes. Abundant cord blood beta clonotypes had fewer insertions, young adult naive repertoires showed a similar but weaker trend, and memory repertoires showed no such trend. In monozygotic twins, recombination models systematically underestimated out-of-frame TCR alpha sharing, but the models matched the sharing seen between unrelated individuals. The excess sharing between twins in beta out-of-frame sequences was weaker because fewer shared sequences reduced the signal-to-noise ratio. Compared with coincidental sharing between unrelated individuals, an excess of low generation-probability sequences was observed among out-of-frame TCR alpha sequences shared between twins. Because the same donors could not be followed over many years, conclusions were based on cross-sectional statistical analysis.

Only healthy Caucasian donors were included. The library relied on 5' RACE. The sequencer listed for this sample is Illumina HiSeq 2000. Template switching introduced a universal primer binding site; the final cDNA contained a unique molecular identifier, enabling accurate counting of TCR cDNA molecules. First-strand cDNA for TCR alpha and beta chains was synthesized from specific primers in the conserved constant-segment region. Each cDNA library was double barcoded, with a SMART-Mk sample barcode plus Illumina barcodes, to control for contamination. TruSeq adapter sequences along with Illumina sample barcodes were introduced in two successive PCR steps. The TCR alpha and beta cDNA libraries were sequenced on the Illumina HiSeq platform using custom primers. The authors' pipeline ran thus. Unique molecular identifiers were extracted from raw reads with MiGEC, and CDR3 positions were determined with MiXCR. For each individual, recombination models were inferred using an EM algorithm with the repgenHMM and IGoR tools. The tcR package in R was used for shared clonotype analysis, with sharing normalized by the product of cloneset sizes. To study raw recombination free of thymic and clonal selection effects, out-of-frame nonproductive sequences were analyzed. TCRdb reprocessed the public reads (quality trimming at Q25 with fastp, clone calling with MiXCR) and kept in-frame beta chains. One record per CDR3 amino acid sequence lists the most common genes and DNA. The V and J calls shown here were made by TCRdb, not taken from the authors' results. The sample records 1.5 million to 2 million distinct CDR3 sequences, about 30% of which are singletons. The ten largest clones take up 0.25% to 0.3% of the sample.

Measured from the cysteine to the phenylalanine, the CDR3 is 16 residues long. Just the 48-base CDR3 DNA is kept, in frame starting at base 1. The TCR sequence derives from a newborn girl in good health. The V and J segments used are TRBV21-1 and TRBJ1-1; the table names TRBD1, a call not compared with the DNA. TRBV21-1 is noted as a pseudogene. The sample consisted of cord blood. DNA sequence: TGTGCCAGCAGCGCTGGGACAGGGACGTGGAACACTGAAGCTTTCTTT. It specifies CASSAGTGTWNTEAFF.